The rows below give T cell receptor beta chains drawn from one sample of a study of blood T cells in healthy people across ages. TCRdb re-called the 5' RACE reads through MiXCR, storing one row per CDR3 protein. Here the sample spans some 790,000 distinct CDR3 sequences, 29% being singletons. The sequenced sample was blood. The source is a woman over 75 in good health. Each CDR3 is given with its conserved first and last residue. The D gene is left open where the match is weak. Some rows have no size entry. The others give once, few or many, or a class for an expanded clone.

V gene: TRBV6-2/TRBV6-3; J gene: TRBJ2-5; clone size: few; D gene: -; CDR3 DNA: TGTGCCAGCAGTCGACCGGGACGAACTCGGCAGTACTTC; CDR3 protein: CASSRPGRTRQYF
V gene: TRBV5-1; J gene: TRBJ1-5; clone size: -; D gene: TRBD1; CDR3 DNA: TGCGCCAGCAGCGAAGGACAGGCCAATAGCAATCAGCCCCAGCATTTT; CDR3 protein: CASSEGQANSNQPQHF
V gene: TRBV2; J gene: TRBJ1-2; clone size: -; D gene: -; CDR3 DNA: TGTGCCAGCAGTGAAACGGGCGGTGGCTACACCTTC; CDR3 protein: CASSETGGGYTF
V gene: TRBV30; J gene: TRBJ2-1; clone size: few; D gene: -; CDR3 DNA: TGTGCCTGGAGCACTGGATACAATGAGCAGTTCTTC; CDR3 protein: CAWSTGYNEQFF
V gene: TRBV29-1; J gene: TRBJ2-1; clone size: many; D gene: -; CDR3 DNA: TGCAGCGTTGGGGGAATGGGGGACAATGAGCAGTTCTTC; CDR3 protein: CSVGGMGDNEQFF
V gene: TRBV3-1; J gene: TRBJ1-2; clone size: many; D gene: -; CDR3 DNA: TGTGCCAGCAGCCAAGTGATGGGCCCCACTGGGGGCTACACCTTC; CDR3 protein: CASSQVMGPTGGYTF
V gene: TRBV6-2/TRBV6-3; J gene: TRBJ2-1; clone size: -; D gene: -; CDR3 DNA: TGTGCCAGCAGGGGGACCACGGTTCGTGAGTTCTTC; CDR3 protein: CASRGTTVREFF
V gene: TRBV20-1; J gene: TRBJ1-2; clone size: few; D gene: -; CDR3 DNA: TGCAGTGCTTCCGTCAGCGACTATGGCTACACCTTC; CDR3 protein: CSASVSDYGYTF
V gene: TRBV3-1; J gene: TRBJ2-5; clone size: few; D gene: -; CDR3 DNA: TGTGCCAGCAGCCACTGGGAGACCCAGTACTTC; CDR3 protein: CASSHWETQYF
V gene: TRBV7-2; J gene: TRBJ1-2; clone size: -; D gene: -; CDR3 DNA: TGTGCCAACAGCTTAGCGAATAACTATGGCTACACCTTC; CDR3 protein: CANSLANNYGYTF
V gene: TRBV12-3/TRBV12-4; J gene: TRBJ2-7; clone size: many; D gene: -; CDR3 DNA: TGTGCCAGCAGTTTCTGGGGATACGAGCAGTACTTC; CDR3 protein: CASSFWGYEQYF
V gene: TRBV25-1; J gene: TRBJ1-6; clone size: -; D gene: -; CDR3 DNA: TGTGCCAGCAGCGATACTCCCAGGGGCGGTTTTGATTCACCCCTCCACTTT; CDR3 protein: CASSDTPRGGFDSPLHF
V gene: TRBV5-1; J gene: TRBJ2-2; clone size: few; D gene: -; CDR3 DNA: TGCGCCAGCAGCACGGGGACCGGCACCGGGGAGCTGTTTTTT; CDR3 protein: CASSTGTGTGELFF
V gene: TRBV27; J gene: TRBJ2-3; clone size: -; D gene: -; CDR3 DNA: TGTGCCAGCAGTCCATCGGGAACCAGGGCTAGCACAGATACGCAGTATTTT; CDR3 protein: CASSPSGTRASTDTQYF
V gene: TRBV12-3/TRBV12-4; J gene: TRBJ2-5; clone size: many; D gene: -; CDR3 DNA: TGTGCCAGCAGTTTAGTGTTGCACTCGGAGACCCAGTACTTC; CDR3 protein: CASSLVLHSETQYF
V gene: TRBV6-5; J gene: TRBJ2-7; clone size: many; D gene: TRBD1; CDR3 DNA: TGTGCCAGCAGCTACGACAGGGCCCACGAGCAGTACTTC; CDR3 protein: CASSYDRAHEQYF
V gene: TRBV6-2/TRBV6-3; J gene: TRBJ1-2; clone size: few; D gene: -; CDR3 DNA: TGTGCCAGCAGTTACTCTCCCCATAACTATGGCTACACCTTC; CDR3 protein: CASSYSPHNYGYTF
V gene: TRBV5-1; J gene: TRBJ2-5; clone size: many; D gene: -; CDR3 DNA: TGCGCCAGCAATACAGGAAGCCAAGAGACCCAGTACTTC; CDR3 protein: CASNTGSQETQYF
V gene: TRBV28; J gene: TRBJ2-2; clone size: -; D gene: TRBD2; CDR3 DNA: TGTGCCGCGGGGGGACCCTCATTCACCGGGGAGCTGTTTTTT; CDR3 protein: CAAGGPSFTGELFF
V gene: TRBV20-1; J gene: TRBJ2-3; clone size: many; D gene: TRBD2; CDR3 DNA: TGCAGTGCTAGAGATCGACGGAGGACTAGTCCAGATACGCAGTATTTT; CDR3 protein: CSARDRRRTSPDTQYF
V gene: TRBV7-8; J gene: TRBJ2-1; clone size: many; D gene: -; CDR3 DNA: TGTGCCAGCAGCCCTTGGGACCTTAACAATGAGCAGTTCTTC; CDR3 protein: CASSPWDLNNEQFF
V gene: TRBV19; J gene: TRBJ2-7; clone size: few; D gene: -; CDR3 DNA: TGTGCCAGTACCCCCAGGAGTTCGGGGTACTTC; CDR3 protein: CASTPRSSGYF
V gene: TRBV12-3/TRBV12-4; J gene: TRBJ1-4; clone size: few; D gene: -; CDR3 DNA: TGTGCCAGCACTTGGGGGACCCAGGGACACCTGTTTTTT; CDR3 protein: CASTWGTQGHLFF
V gene: TRBV20-1; J gene: TRBJ2-7; clone size: -; D gene: -; CDR3 DNA: TGCAGTGCTAGAGATCGTAGAGGGAGTAGTTCCTACGAGCAGTACTTC; CDR3 protein: CSARDRRGSSSYEQYF
V gene: TRBV6-2/TRBV6-3; J gene: TRBJ2-3; clone size: many; D gene: TRBD1; CDR3 DNA: TGTGCCAGCAGTTTTCCGGCGACAGGGACAGATACGCAGTATTTT; CDR3 protein: CASSFPATGTDTQYF
V gene: TRBV7-6; J gene: TRBJ2-7; clone size: -; D gene: -; CDR3 DNA: TGTGCCAGCAGCTACACCTTTTTGTACAATGAGCGGTACTTC; CDR3 protein: CASSYTFLYNERYF
V gene: TRBV20-1; J gene: TRBJ2-3; clone size: many; D gene: TRBD1; CDR3 DNA: TGCAGTGCTAGTCATTACAGGGGCGCTAGGACAGATACGCAGTATTTT; CDR3 protein: CSASHYRGARTDTQYF
V gene: TRBV12-3/TRBV12-4; J gene: TRBJ2-1; clone size: many; D gene: TRBD1; CDR3 DNA: TGTGCCAGCAGTCTCGGGACAGGGGGCTTTCGAAATGAGCAGTTCTTC; CDR3 protein: CASSLGTGGFRNEQFF
V gene: TRBV11-3; J gene: TRBJ2-1; clone size: few; D gene: -; CDR3 DNA: TGTGCCAGCAGCCCCCCGACAGGTGCGGGGCATGAGCAGTTCTTC; CDR3 protein: CASSPPTGAGHEQFF
V gene: TRBV9; J gene: TRBJ2-2; clone size: -; D gene: TRBD2; CDR3 DNA: TGTGCCAGCAGCACGGGACTAGCGGACACCGGGGAGTTGTTTTTT; CDR3 protein: CASSTGLADTGELFF
V gene: TRBV3-1; J gene: TRBJ2-7; clone size: many; D gene: -; CDR3 DNA: TGTGCCAGCAGCCATCGGCAGGGGGGCTACGAGCAGTACTTC; CDR3 protein: CASSHRQGGYEQYF
V gene: TRBV14; J gene: TRBJ1-2; clone size: -; D gene: TRBD1; CDR3 DNA: TGTGCCAGCAGCCCGACAGGGGGGTATTATGGCTACACCTTC; CDR3 protein: CASSPTGGYYGYTF